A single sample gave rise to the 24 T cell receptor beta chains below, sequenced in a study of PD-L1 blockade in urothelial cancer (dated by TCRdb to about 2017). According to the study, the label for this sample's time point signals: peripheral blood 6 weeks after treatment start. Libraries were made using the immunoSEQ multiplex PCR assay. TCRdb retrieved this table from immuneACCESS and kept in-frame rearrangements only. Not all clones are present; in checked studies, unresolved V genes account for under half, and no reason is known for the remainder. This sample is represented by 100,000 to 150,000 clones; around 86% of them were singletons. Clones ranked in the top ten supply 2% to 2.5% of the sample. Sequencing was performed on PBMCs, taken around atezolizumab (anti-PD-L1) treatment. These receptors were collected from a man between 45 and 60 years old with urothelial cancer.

In nucleotides, the CDR3 is TGTGCCAGCAGCAAACTAGCGGGGGCTAACAATGAGCAGTTCTTC. Protein: CASSKLAGANNEQFF. The chain is built from TRBV11-3 and TRBJ2-1; 11 bases match TRBD2. The CDR3 sequence is 15 residues long. Per the germline V gene, CDR1 is SGHNT and CDR2 is YENEEA. After removal of 5 bases from V and 5 bases from J, the junction contained 5 bases not matched to a gene.

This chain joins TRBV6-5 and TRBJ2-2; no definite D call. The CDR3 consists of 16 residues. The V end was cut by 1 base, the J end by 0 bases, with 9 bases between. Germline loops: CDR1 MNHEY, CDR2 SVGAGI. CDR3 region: CASSYFELPNTGELFF. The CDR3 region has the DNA TGTGCCAGCAGTTACTTTGAGCTACCGAACACCGGGGAGCTGTTTTTT.

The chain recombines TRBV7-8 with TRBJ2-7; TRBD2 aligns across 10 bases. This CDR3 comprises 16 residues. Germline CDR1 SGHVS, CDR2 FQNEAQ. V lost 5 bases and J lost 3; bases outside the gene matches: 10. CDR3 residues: CASSPRTSGNYYEQYF. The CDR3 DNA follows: TGTGCCAGCAGCCCCCGGACTAGCGGAAATTACTACGAGCAGTACTTC. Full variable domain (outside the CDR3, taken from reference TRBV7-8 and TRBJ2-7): GAGVSQSPRYKVAKRGQDVALRCDPISGHVSLFWYQQALGQGPEFLTYFQNEAQLDKSGLPSDRFFAERPEGSVSTLKIQRTQQEDSAVYLCASSPRTSGNYYEQYFGPGTRLTVT.

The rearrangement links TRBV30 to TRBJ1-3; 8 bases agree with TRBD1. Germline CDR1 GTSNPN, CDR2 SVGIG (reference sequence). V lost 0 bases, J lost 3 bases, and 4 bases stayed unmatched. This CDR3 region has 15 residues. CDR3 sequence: CAWSVRQGYGNTIYF. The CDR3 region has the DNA TGTGCCTGGAGTGTTCGACAGGGGTATGGAAACACCATATATTTT.

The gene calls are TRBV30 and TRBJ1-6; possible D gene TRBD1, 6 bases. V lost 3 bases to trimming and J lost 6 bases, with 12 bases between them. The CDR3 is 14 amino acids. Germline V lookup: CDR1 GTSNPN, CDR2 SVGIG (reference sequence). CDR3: CAWSSGGPNSPLHF. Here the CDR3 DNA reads TGTGCCTGGAGCTCGGGGGGGCCTAATTCACCCCTCCACTTT. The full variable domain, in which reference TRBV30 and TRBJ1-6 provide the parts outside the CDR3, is SQTIHQWPATLVQPVGSPLSLECTVEGTSNPNLYWYRQAAGRGLQLLFYSVGIGQISSEVPQNLSASRPQDRQFILSSKKLLLSDSGFYLCAWSSGGPNSPLHFGNGTRLTVT.

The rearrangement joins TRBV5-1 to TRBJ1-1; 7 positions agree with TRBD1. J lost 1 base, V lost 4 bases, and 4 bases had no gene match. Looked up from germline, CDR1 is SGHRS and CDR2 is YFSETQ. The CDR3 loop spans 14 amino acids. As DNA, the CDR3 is TGCGCCAGCAGCCCGGGGGACAGGAACACTGAAGCTTTCTTT. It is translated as CASSPGDRNTEAFF.

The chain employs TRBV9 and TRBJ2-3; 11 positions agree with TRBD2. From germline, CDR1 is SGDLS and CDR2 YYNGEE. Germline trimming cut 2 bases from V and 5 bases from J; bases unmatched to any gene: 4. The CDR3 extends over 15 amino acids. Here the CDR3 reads CASSVSGRAKDTQYF. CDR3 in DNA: TGTGCCAGCAGCGTTAGCGGGAGGGCCAAAGATACGCAGTATTTT.

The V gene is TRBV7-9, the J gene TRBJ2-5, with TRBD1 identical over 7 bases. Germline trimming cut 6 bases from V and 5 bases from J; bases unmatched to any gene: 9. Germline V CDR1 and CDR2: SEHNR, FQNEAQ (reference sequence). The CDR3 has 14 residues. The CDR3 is CASSPTGTLETQYF. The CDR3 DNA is TGTGCCAGCAGTCCGACAGGGACCCTCGAGACCCAGTACTTC.

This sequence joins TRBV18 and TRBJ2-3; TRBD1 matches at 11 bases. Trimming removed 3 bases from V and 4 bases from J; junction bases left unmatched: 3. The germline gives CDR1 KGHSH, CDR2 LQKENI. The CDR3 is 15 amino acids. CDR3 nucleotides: TGTGCCAGCTCACCGGGACAGGGGGAGGCAGATACGCAGTATTTT. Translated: CASSPGQGEADTQYF.

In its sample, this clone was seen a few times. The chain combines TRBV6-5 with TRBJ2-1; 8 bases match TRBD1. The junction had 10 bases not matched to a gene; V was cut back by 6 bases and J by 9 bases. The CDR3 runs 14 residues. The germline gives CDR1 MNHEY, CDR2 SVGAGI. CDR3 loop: CASRKDRVRGEQFF. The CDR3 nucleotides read TGTGCCAGCAGGAAGGACAGGGTAAGGGGTGAGCAGTTCTTC.

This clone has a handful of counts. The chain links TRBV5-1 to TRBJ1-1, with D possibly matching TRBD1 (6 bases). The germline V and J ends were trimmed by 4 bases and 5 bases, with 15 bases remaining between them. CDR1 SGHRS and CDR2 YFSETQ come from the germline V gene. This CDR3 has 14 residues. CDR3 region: CASSGTGRGTEAFF. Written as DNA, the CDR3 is TGCGCCAGCAGCGGTACAGGGCGGGGGACTGAAGCTTTCTTT.

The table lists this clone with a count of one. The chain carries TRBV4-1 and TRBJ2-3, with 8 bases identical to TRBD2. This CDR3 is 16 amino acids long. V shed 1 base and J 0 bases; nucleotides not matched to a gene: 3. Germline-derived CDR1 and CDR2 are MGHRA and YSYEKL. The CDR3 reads CASSQGASGSTDTQYF. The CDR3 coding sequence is TGCGCCAGCAGCCAAGGGGCTAGCGGGAGCACAGATACGCAGTATTTT.

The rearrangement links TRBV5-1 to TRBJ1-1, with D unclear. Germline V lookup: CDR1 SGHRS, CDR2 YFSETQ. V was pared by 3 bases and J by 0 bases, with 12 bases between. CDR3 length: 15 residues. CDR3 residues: CASSSGGRLNTEAFF. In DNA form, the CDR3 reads TGCGCCAGCAGCTCCGGTGGGAGGCTGAACACTGAAGCTTTCTTT.

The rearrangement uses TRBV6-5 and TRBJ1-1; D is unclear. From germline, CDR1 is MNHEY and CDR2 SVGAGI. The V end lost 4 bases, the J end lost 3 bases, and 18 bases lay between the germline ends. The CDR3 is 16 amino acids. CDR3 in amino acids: CASSSVSTRYYTEAFF. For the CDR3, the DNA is TGTGCCAGCAGTTCGGTCTCGACACGCTACTACACTGAAGCTTTCTTT.

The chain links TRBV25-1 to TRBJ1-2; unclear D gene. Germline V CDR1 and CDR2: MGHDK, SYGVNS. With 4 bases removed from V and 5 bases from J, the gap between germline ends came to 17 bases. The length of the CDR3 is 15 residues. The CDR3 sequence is CASSGGLGMRYGYTF. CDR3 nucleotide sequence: TGTGCCAGCAGTGGAGGACTCGGGATGAGATATGGCTACACCTTC.

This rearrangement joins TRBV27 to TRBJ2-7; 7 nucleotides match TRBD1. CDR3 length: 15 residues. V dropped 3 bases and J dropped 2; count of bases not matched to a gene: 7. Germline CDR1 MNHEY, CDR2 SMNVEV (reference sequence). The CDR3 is CASSFVQGVTYEQYF. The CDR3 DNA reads TGTGCCAGCAGTTTCGTCCAGGGGGTCACCTACGAGCAGTACTTC.

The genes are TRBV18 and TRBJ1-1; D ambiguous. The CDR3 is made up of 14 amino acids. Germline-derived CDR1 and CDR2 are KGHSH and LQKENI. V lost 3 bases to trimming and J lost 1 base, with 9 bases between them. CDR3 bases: TGTGCCAGCTCACCCGTGACTGGGAACACTGAAGCTTTCTTT. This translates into CASSPVTGNTEAFF.

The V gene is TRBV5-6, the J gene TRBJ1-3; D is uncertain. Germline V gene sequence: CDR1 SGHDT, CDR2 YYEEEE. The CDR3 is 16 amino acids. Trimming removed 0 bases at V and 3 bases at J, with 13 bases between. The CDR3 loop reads CASSLGGGLSGNTIYF. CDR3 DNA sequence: TGTGCCAGCAGCTTGGGAGGAGGGCTCAGTGGAAACACCATATATTTT.

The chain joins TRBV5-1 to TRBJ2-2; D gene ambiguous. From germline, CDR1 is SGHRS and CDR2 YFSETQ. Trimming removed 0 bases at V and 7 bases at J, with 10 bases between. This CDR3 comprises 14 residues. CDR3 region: CASSLVGQNGELFF. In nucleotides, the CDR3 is TGCGCCAGCAGCTTGGTGGGCCAGAACGGGGAGCTGTTTTTT.

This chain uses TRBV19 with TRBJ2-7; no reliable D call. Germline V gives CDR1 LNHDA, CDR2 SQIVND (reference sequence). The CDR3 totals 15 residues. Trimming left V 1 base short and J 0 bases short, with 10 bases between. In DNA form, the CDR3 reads TGTGCCAGTAGTATAGCCTCCGCGGTCTCCTACGAGCAGTACTTC. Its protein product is CASSIASAVSYEQYF.

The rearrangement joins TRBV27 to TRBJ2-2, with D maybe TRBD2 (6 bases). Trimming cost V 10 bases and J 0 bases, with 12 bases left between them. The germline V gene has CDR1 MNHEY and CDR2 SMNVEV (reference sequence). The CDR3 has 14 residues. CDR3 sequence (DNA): TGTGCCACCCCCGGGACTGCGAACACCGGGGAGCTGTTTTTT. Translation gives CATPGTANTGELFF.

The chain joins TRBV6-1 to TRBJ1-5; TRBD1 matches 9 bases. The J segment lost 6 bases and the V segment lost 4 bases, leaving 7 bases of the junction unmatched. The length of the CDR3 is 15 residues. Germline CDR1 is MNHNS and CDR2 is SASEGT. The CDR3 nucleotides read TGTGCCAGCAGTGCCCGGGACAGGGCACCTCAGCCCCAGCATTTT. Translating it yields CASSARDRAPQPQHF.

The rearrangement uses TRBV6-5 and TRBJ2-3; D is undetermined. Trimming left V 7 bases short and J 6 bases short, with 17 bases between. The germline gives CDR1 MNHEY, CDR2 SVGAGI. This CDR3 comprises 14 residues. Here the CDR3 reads CASKVLKFEDTQYF. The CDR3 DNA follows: TGTGCCAGCAAAGTGTTAAAGTTTGAGGATACGCAGTATTTT.

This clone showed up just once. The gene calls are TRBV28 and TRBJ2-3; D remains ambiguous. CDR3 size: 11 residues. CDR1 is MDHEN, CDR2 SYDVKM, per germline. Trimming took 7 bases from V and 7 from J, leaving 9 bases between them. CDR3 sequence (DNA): TGTGCCAGCACGAGATTGAATACGCAGTATTTT. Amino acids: CASTRLNTQYF.